Listed here are 8 T cell receptor beta chains from one sample, sequenced in a study of blood T cell repertoires in COVID-19. Some clones are missing from TCRdb's copy, which holds only in-frame ones; the method was immunoSEQ multiplex PCR. Here the sample spans over 250,000 clones, around 86% being singletons. The specimen sequenced was peripheral blood. The receptors derive from a human donor in a cohort sampled during active COVID-19.

The CDR3, as DNA: TGTGCCAGCAGTTCCACCCCAACAGGGGCAGCTAACTATGGCTACACCTTC. This codes for CASSSTPTGAANYGYTF. V and J are TRBV27 and TRBJ1-2; 7 bases agree with TRBD1. This CDR3 contains 17 residues. Trimming took 4 bases from V and 0 from J; bases not matched to a gene: 11. Germline V gives CDR1 MNHEY, CDR2 SMNVEV (reference sequence).

Worth noting for this clone: This specimen includes other DNA sequences encoding the same CDR3. The genes are TRBV5-4 and TRBJ1-1, with D tentatively TRBD1 (5 bases). The CDR3 has 14 residues. Trimming took 0 bases from V and 0 from J, leaving 6 bases between them. Germline CDR1 SGHNT, CDR2 YYREEE (reference sequence). The CDR3 bases are TGTGCCAGCAGCTTGGCAGGGATGAACACTGAAGCTTTCTTT. This codes for CASSLAGMNTEAFF.

V is TRBV2 and J is TRBJ1-1, with D hard to call. The length of the CDR3 is 17 residues. CDR1 and CDR2 (germline): SNHLY, FYNNEI. Trimming cost V 6 bases and J 1 base, with 21 bases left between them. The CDR3 nucleotides read TGTGCCAGCAGACCCCGGATAATAGGAGGGAGGAACACTGAAGCTTTCTTT. Translation: CASRPRIIGGRNTEAFF.

This clone came up a few times. The gene calls are TRBV7-6 and TRBJ2-1, with 11 bases matching TRBD2. The V and J ends lost 4 bases and 0 bases, in that order; junction bases with no gene match: 11. Germline V lookup: CDR1 SGHVS, CDR2 FNYEAQ. The CDR3 loop spans 19 amino acids. The CDR3 region is CASSSRGVAGGGSYNEQFF. The CDR3 region has the DNA TGTGCCAGCAGCTCACGTGGGGTAGCGGGAGGGGGCTCCTACAATGAGCAGTTCTTC.

The chain joins TRBV29-1 to TRBJ1-1; 8 nucleotides match TRBD1. V dropped 7 bases and J dropped 5; count of bases not matched to a gene: 9. Germline lookup yields CDR1 SQVTM and CDR2 ANQGSEA. CDR3 length: 13 residues. CDR3 sequence reads: CSGSQGARTEAFF. The DNA for the CDR3 is TGCAGCGGCTCTCAGGGGGCTCGAACTGAAGCTTTCTTT.

The CDR3 region is CASSLAGGPSEQYF. The DNA for the CDR3 is TGCGCCAGCAGCTTAGCAGGGGGCCCCTCCGAGCAGTACTTC. The V and J genes are TRBV5-1 and TRBJ2-7; TRBD1 matches 8 bases. V was clipped by 2 bases and J by 6 bases; unmatched bases: 7. Germline values: CDR1 SGHRS, CDR2 YFSETQ. The CDR3 loop spans 14 amino acids. The entire variable domain, with the rest obtained from reference TRBV5-1 and TRBJ2-7, is as follows: KAGVTQTPRYLIKTRGQQVTLSCSPISGHRSVSWYQQTPGQGLQFLFEYFSETQRNKGNFPGRFSGRQFSNSRSEMNVSTLELGDSALYLCASSLAGGPSEQYFGPGTRLTVT.

This chain links TRBV5-1 with TRBJ1-2; perhaps TRBD1 as D (6 bases). Trimming took off 0 bases at V and 8 bases at J, with 14 bases between the two ends. Germline V gene lookup returns CDR1 SGHRS and CDR2 YFSETQ. The CDR3 length is 14 residues. CDR3 in DNA: TGCGCCAGCAGCTTGGTGGCAGGGGCGCAAGGCTACACCTTC. Its protein product is CASSLVAGAQGYTF.

The CDR3 DNA reads as TGCGCCAGCAGCCACCGCCGCGGAAGGACTAGCTTACGAAATGAGCAGTTCTTC. This sequence encodes CASSHRRGRTSLRNEQFF. The gene calls are TRBV4-3 and TRBJ2-1; TRBD2 matches 8 bases. CDR3 size: 18 residues. The V gene end was trimmed by 3 bases and the J gene end by 7 bases; junction bases not matched to a gene: 17. Germline CDR1 and CDR2: LGHNA and YSLEER.